The clone carrying this TCR beta chain occurred a few times. Its specificity is unknown. Every isolated RNA sample was fully reverse transcribed, so sequencing captured expressed TCRB transcripts. About 3.57 million reads were obtained on average from naive, central memory and regulatory T cell samples. Sequenced by immunoSEQ multiplex PCR; TCRdb stores in-frame clones only, minus some. The sample has under 150,000 clones, around a sixth seen once. This entry belongs to a study of beta chain features in type 1 diabetes. Across the whole study: Age, gender and cell yields were similar between patients and healthy donors. Whole-study findings and limits: TCRB CDR3s were moderately but significantly shorter in Type 1 diabetes patients in all four CD4+ subsets. Type 1 diabetes patients had fewer VDJ junction insertions and more deletions.

The CDR3 length is 16 residues. Germline V CDR1 and CDR2: MGHDK, SYGVNS. Trimming at V came to 2 bases and at J to 5 bases, leaving 12 bases not matched to a gene. The single heparinised draw taken from each donor contained approximately 100 mL of blood on average. The chain combines TRBV25-1 with TRBJ2-7, with 7 bases aligning to TRBD2. The clonotype was recovered from a man between 18 and 35 years old with type 1 diabetes. Specimen: central memory CD4+ T cells from blood. The CDR3: CASSEPRSGGSHEQYF. The CDR3 nucleotides are TGTGCCAGCAGTGAACCGCGTAGTGGCGGGAGCCACGAGCAGTACTTC.